The clone carrying this T cell receptor (beta chain) appeared once. No antigen is known for it. The sample is drawn from a study of siplizumab effects on memory and regulatory T cells. Study-wide results and caveats: Proof of suppressive function in proliferating Tregs from siplizumab cultures was not established. Naive T cell populations appeared to exhibit greater diversity than memory cells and appeared to be major alloresponse contributors. With siplizumab, mappable alloreactive CD4+ clones averaged around 70% Treg-derived, versus less than 30% in controls.

Trimming took 4 bases from V and 5 from J, leaving 8 bases between them. Germline loops: CDR1 SGHTA, CDR2 FQGNSA. The CDR3 runs to 13 residues. Sequencing was performed with immunoSEQ multiplex PCR; in TCRdb, only in-frame clones are kept and a portion is missing. The repertoire includes 100,000 or so clones, 94% of them detected once, and over 1% sits in the top ten. Input material: non-Treg CD4+ T cells sorted from blood. This TCR derives from a human donor in good health. This sequence joins TRBV7-2 and TRBJ2-2; D gene uncertain. The CDR3 region is CASSSPMTGELFF. CDR3 nucleotides: TGTGCCAGCAGCTCCCCAATGACCGGGGAGCTGTTTTTT. The full variable domain, its missing parts supplied by reference TRBV7-2 and TRBJ2-2, is GAGVSQSPSNKVTEKGKDVELRCDPISGHTALYWYRQSLGQGLEFLIYFQGNSAPDKSGLPSDRFSAERTGGSVSTLTIQRTQQEDSAVYLCASSSPMTGELFFGEGSRLTVL.